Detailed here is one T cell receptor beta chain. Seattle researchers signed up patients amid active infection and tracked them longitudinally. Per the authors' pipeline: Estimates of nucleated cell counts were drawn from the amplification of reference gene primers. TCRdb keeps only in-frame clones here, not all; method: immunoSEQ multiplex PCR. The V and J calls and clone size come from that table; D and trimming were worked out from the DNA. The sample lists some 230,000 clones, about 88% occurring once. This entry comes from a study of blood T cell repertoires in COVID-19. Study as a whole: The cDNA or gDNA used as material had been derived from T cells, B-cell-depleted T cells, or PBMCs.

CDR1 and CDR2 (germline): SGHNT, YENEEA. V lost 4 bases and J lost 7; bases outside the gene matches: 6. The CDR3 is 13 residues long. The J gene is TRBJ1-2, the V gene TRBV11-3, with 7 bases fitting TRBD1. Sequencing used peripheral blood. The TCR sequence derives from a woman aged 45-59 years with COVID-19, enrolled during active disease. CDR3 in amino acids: CASSYRQGGGYTF. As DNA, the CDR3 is TGTGCCAGCAGCTACCGACAGGGCGGTGGCTACACCTTC.